This T cell receptor beta chain was captured by sequencing in a study of blood T cell repertoires in COVID-19. V lost 0 bases and J lost 5, with 4 bases in between. CDR1 and CDR2 from the germline V gene are LGHNA and YNFKEQ. The CDR3 consists of 12 residues. Data came from immunoSEQ multiplex PCR; TCRdb stores just in-frame clones and leaves some out. This table holds 60,000 or so clones, around 87% found once. Material: peripheral blood. The V and J genes are TRBV4-2 and TRBJ1-2, with unresolved D. The TCR was taken from a man between 60 and 75 years old with active or convalescent COVID-19. The CDR3 nucleotides are TGTGCCAGCAGCCAAGAACAGTATGGCTACACCTTC. Translated: CASSQEQYGYTF.